The 30 T cell receptor beta chains listed next were all sequenced from one sample in a study of blood T cell repertoires in COVID-19. The assay was immunoSEQ multiplex PCR, and TCRdb's table has in-frame clones only and misses some. Of about 120,000 clones listed, over 75% are singletons. Specimen: peripheral blood. All receptors come from a man aged 80 or over with acute or convalescent COVID-19.

The genes are TRBV5-5 and TRBJ2-7; TRBD1 matches 9 bases. Germline values: CDR1 SGHKS, CDR2 YYEKEE (reference sequence). The ends lost 4 bases at V and 6 bases at J; junction bases unmatched: 5. The CDR3 loop spans 13 amino acids. The CDR3 coding sequence is TGTGCCAGCAGCCTAGGACAGGGGCCCGAGCAGTACTTC. This codes for CASSLGQGPEQYF.

A word on this clone: The sample carries other DNA sequences with the same CDR3. This chain joins TRBV18 and TRBJ2-7, with 9 nucleotides matching TRBD1. V was clipped by 3 bases and J by 2 bases; unmatched bases: 2. CDR1 and CDR2 from the germline V gene are KGHSH and LQKENI. The CDR3 contains 14 residues. As DNA, the CDR3 is TGTGCCAGCTCACCTGGGACAGGGACCTACGAGCAGTACTTC. The encoded protein is CASSPGTGTYEQYF.

This clone appeared a single time. The chain links TRBV18 to TRBJ1-3; 7 bases agree with TRBD1. The trim removed 6 bases at V and 0 bases at J, leaving 11 bases unmatched. The CDR3 consists of 17 residues. Germline CDR1 and CDR2: KGHSH and LQKENI. The CDR3: CASSQDATGLSGNTIYF. CDR3 DNA sequence: TGTGCCAGCTCTCAAGATGCGACAGGGCTCTCTGGAAACACCATATATTTT.

The rearrangement uses TRBV9 and TRBJ1-1; the D gene is possibly TRBD1 (5 bases). With 4 bases removed from V and 2 bases from J, the gap between germline ends came to 9 bases. The CDR3 is 13 residues long. The germline CDR1 and CDR2 sequences are SGDLS and YYNGEE. CDR3 nucleotides: TGTGCCAGCAGCCTGGACACCAACACTGAAGCTTTCTTT. Its protein product is CASSLDTNTEAFF.

This clone was detected only once. The chain recombines TRBV7-2 with TRBJ2-1; the D is unclear. CDR1 SGHTA and CDR2 FQGNSA come from the germline V gene. The CDR3 extends over 16 amino acids. Trimming removed 4 bases from V and 0 bases from J, with 13 bases in between. The CDR3 DNA reads as TGTGCCAGCAGCTCACCACTGCGGAGCTCCTACAATGAGCAGTTCTTC. It yields the protein CASSSPLRSSYNEQFF.

The sample holds a few counts of this clone. The V gene is TRBV18, the J gene TRBJ1-1; 7 bases agree with TRBD1. V lost 0 bases to trimming and J lost 4 bases; unmatched junction nucleotides: 5. Germline values: CDR1 KGHSH, CDR2 LQKENI. CDR3 length: 15 amino acids. CDR3 protein: CASSPPKGAGTEAFF. The CDR3 DNA is TGTGCCAGCTCACCACCGAAGGGGGCAGGCACTGAAGCTTTCTTT. The full variable domain, in which reference TRBV18 and TRBJ1-1 provide the parts outside the CDR3, is NAGVMQNPRHLVRRRGQEARLRCSPMKGHSHVYWYRQLPEEGLKFMVYLQKENIIDESGMPKERFSAEFPKEGPSILRIQQVVRGDSAAYFCASSPPKGAGTEAFFGQGTRLTVV.

The gene calls are TRBV19 and TRBJ2-1, with TRBD2 matching 10 bases. Losses at the gene ends were 7 bases for V and 0 bases for J; bases not matched to a gene: 15. This CDR3 comprises 19 residues. Germline CDR1 and CDR2: LNHDA and SQIVND (reference sequence). In DNA form, the CDR3 reads TGTGCCAGTACCCTGTCTAGCGGGGGCCCCCCAAGCTCCTACAATGAGCAGTTCTTC. It specifies CASTLSSGGPPSSYNEQFF.

The chain carries TRBV6-5 and TRBJ2-3, with 8 positions matching TRBD2. The CDR3 consists of 15 residues. Trimming took 4 bases from V and 2 from J; bases not matched to a gene: 5. Germline V gene lookup returns CDR1 MNHEY and CDR2 SVGAGI. This chain's CDR3 is CASSLLAENTDTQYF. CDR3 coding DNA: TGTGCCAGCAGTTTACTAGCGGAGAACACAGATACGCAGTATTTT.

This clone showed up just once. This chain links TRBV5-4 with TRBJ2-1, with D hard to call. Trimming pared 1 base from V and 3 bases from J, leaving 5 bases between. CDR1 is SGHNT and CDR2 is YYREEE in the germline V gene (reference sequence). This CDR3 is 13 amino acids long. CDR3 sequence: CASSLPGYNEQFF. The CDR3, as DNA: TGTGCCAGCAGCTTGCCAGGCTACAATGAGCAGTTCTTC.

Here the CDR3 DNA reads TGTGCCAGCAGGGGGGACTTCACAGATACGCAGTATTTT. It codes for CASRGDFTDTQYF. The V gene is TRBV2, the J gene TRBJ2-3; D is perhaps TRBD2 (6 bases). The CDR3 contains 13 residues. V lost 6 bases to trimming and J lost 2 bases, with 9 bases between them. CDR1 and CDR2 (germline): SNHLY, FYNNEI. Full variable domain (rest looked up from reference TRBV2 and TRBJ2-3): EPEVTQTPSHQVTQMGQEVILRCVPISNHLYFYWYRQILGQKVEFLVSFYNNEISEKSEIFDDQFSVERPDGSNFTLKIRSTKLEDSAMYFCASRGDFTDTQYFGPGTRLTVL.

The chain is built from TRBV3-1 (or the pseudogene TRBV3-2) and TRBJ2-5; 11 bases align to TRBD2. The germline V gene has CDR1 LGHDT and CDR2 YNNKEL (reference sequence). V lost 6 bases, J lost 1 base, and 4 bases stayed unmatched. This CDR3 is built from 15 residues. CDR3 amino acids: CASRASGGFQETQYF. CDR3 bases: TGTGCCAGCAGAGCTAGCGGGGGGTTCCAAGAGACCCAGTACTTC.

The chain carries TRBV27 and TRBJ2-7; D might be TRBD2 (6 bases). This CDR3 comprises 14 residues. Germline lookup yields CDR1 MNHEY and CDR2 SMNVEV (reference sequence). V was cut by 10 bases and J by 0 bases, with 16 bases left in between. The CDR3 DNA is TGTGCCACCCAGTCAACGGGAGCCTCCTACGAGCAGTACTTC. It encodes CATQSTGASYEQYF.

This chain connects TRBV29-1 to TRBJ1-1; TRBD1 matches 11 bases. The germline CDR1 and CDR2 sequences are SQVTM and ANQGSEA. V shed 5 bases, J shed 6 bases, and the junction held 8 bases outside the gene matches. CDR3 length: 14 residues. CDR3 bases: TGCAGCGTTTCGGAGGACAGGGGGCTCTCTGAAGCTTTCTTT. It specifies CSVSEDRGLSEAFF.

The CDR3 reads CSVGEVTEAFF. The DNA for the CDR3 is TGCAGCGTTGGGGAGGTCACTGAAGCTTTCTTT. The genes are TRBV29-1 and TRBJ1-1; D is uncertain. Trimming left V 4 bases short and J 4 bases short, with 7 bases between. Germline-derived CDR1 and CDR2 are SQVTM and ANQGSEA. The CDR3 totals 11 residues.

The chain combines TRBV5-1 with TRBJ1-5; TRBD1 matches at 10 bases. The germline V gene encodes CDR1 SGHRS and CDR2 YFSETQ. The CDR3 covers 15 residues. The V segment lost 3 bases and the J segment 1 base; nucleotides outside the gene matches: 1. DNA for the CDR3: TGCGCCAGCAGCTCGGGACAGGGGAGCAATCAGCCCCAGCATTTT. It encodes CASSSGQGSNQPQHF.

The rearrangement links TRBV19 to TRBJ2-3, with 7 bases fitting TRBD2. The CDR3 totals 13 residues. After removal of 7 bases from V and 5 bases from J, the junction contained 6 bases not matched to a gene. Germline V lookup: CDR1 LNHDA, CDR2 SQIVND (reference sequence). CDR3 sequence: CASNAGAGDTQYF. The CDR3 DNA sequence: TGTGCCAGTAACGCGGGAGCAGGAGATACGCAGTATTTT.

The rearrangement links TRBV2 to TRBJ2-2; perhaps TRBD1 as D (6 bases). Germline V CDR1 and CDR2: SNHLY, FYNNEI. The CDR3 is 13 amino acids. The V end lost 4 bases, the J end lost 5 bases, and 8 bases lay between the germline ends. CDR3 sequence reads: CASSVTGTGELFF. CDR3 sequence (DNA): TGTGCCAGCAGTGTCACAGGGACCGGGGAGCTGTTTTTT.

The V call is TRBV19, the J call TRBJ2-7; maybe TRBD2 (6 bases). CDR1 and CDR2 (germline): LNHDA, SQIVND (reference sequence). The CDR3 is made up of 16 amino acids. The V end was cut by 6 bases, the J end by 4 bases, with 22 bases between. The CDR3 spells CASSGQTGTGLYEQYF. The CDR3 DNA reads TGTGCCAGTAGCGGGCAAACCGGGACGGGACTTTACGAGCAGTACTTC.

The gene calls are TRBV2 and TRBJ1-1, with D perhaps TRBD1 (6 bases). The CDR3 runs 15 residues. Per the germline V gene, CDR1 is SNHLY and CDR2 is FYNNEI. The germline V and J ends were trimmed by 0 bases and 5 bases, with 13 bases remaining between them. The CDR3 DNA sequence: TGTGCCAGCAGTGAAGCGGCGGGGGCGAGGACTGAAGCTTTCTTT. Its protein is CASSEAAGARTEAFF.

This rearrangement joins TRBV5-1 to TRBJ2-7, with D possibly TRBD2 on 5 matching bases. The CDR3 sequence is 15 residues long. Trimming took 0 bases from V and 1 from J, leaving 11 bases between them. Germline V gene sequence: CDR1 SGHRS, CDR2 YFSETQ. The CDR3 bases are TGCGCCAGCAGCTTGGGAGGGAGCCTTTCCTACGAGCAGTACTTC. This encodes CASSLGGSLSYEQYF.

The rearrangement joins TRBV27 to TRBJ2-1; D may be TRBD1 (6 bases). This CDR3 is built from 15 residues. V was shortened by 5 bases and J by 7 bases, with 18 bases between the two germline ends. Per germline, CDR1 MNHEY and CDR2 SMNVEV (reference sequence). The CDR3 here is CASSPMPSTGNEQFF. The CDR3 DNA is TGTGCCAGCAGTCCCATGCCCTCTACAGGGAATGAGCAGTTCTTC.

The chain uses TRBV3-1 (or the pseudogene TRBV3-2) and TRBJ1-1; 9 bases fit TRBD1. This CDR3 has 16 residues. CDR1 is LGHDT, CDR2 YNNKEL, per germline (reference sequence). The J segment lost 6 bases and the V segment lost 4 bases, leaving 12 bases of the junction unmatched. CDR3: CASSPGTGSIMAEAFF. CDR3 DNA: TGTGCCAGCAGCCCCGGGACAGGGAGTATAATGGCTGAAGCTTTCTTT.

This clone was seen a few times. The gene calls are TRBV4-3 and TRBJ2-7; D gene unclear. Looked up from germline, CDR1 is LGHNA and CDR2 is YSLEER. V was trimmed by 4 bases and J by 2 bases, leaving 15 bases between them. The CDR3 has 15 residues. DNA of the CDR3: TGCGCCAGCAGCCCCCTGCCCAGCGAACCCTACGAGCAGTACTTC. It specifies CASSPLPSEPYEQYF.

Details on this clone: This CDR3 is also generated by other DNA sequences in the sample. The V gene is TRBV9, the J gene TRBJ1-2, with D possibly being TRBD1 (6 bases). The CDR3 is made up of 13 amino acids. CDR1 and CDR2 (germline): SGDLS, YYNGEE. The V end lost 2 bases, the J end lost 2 bases, and 7 bases lay between the germline ends. The CDR3: CASSVDSNYGYTF. DNA of the CDR3: TGTGCCAGCAGCGTGGACAGCAACTATGGCTACACCTTC.

The rearrangement uses TRBV14 and TRBJ1-4; D may be TRBD1 (6 bases). The CDR3 totals 15 residues. Germline CDR1 and CDR2: SGHDN and FVKESK. The V and J ends lost 2 bases and 6 bases respectively, with 13 bases between them. The CDR3 spells CASSQPRGGDEKLFF. The CDR3 DNA reads as TGTGCCAGCAGCCAACCCCGAGGGGGGGATGAAAAACTGTTTTTT. Complete variable domain (other parts from reference TRBV14 and TRBJ1-4): EAGVTQFPSHSVIEKGQTVTLRCDPISGHDNLYWYRRVMGKEIKFLLHFVKESKQDESGMPNNRFLAERTGGTYSTLKVQPAELEDSGVYFCASSQPRGGDEKLFFGSGTQLSVL.

The chain employs TRBV5-1 and TRBJ2-1, with 10 bases that match TRBD1. Trimming cost V 4 bases and J 8 bases; bases outside gene matches: 9. From germline, CDR1 is SGHRS and CDR2 YFSETQ. The CDR3 spans 15 residues. For the CDR3, the DNA is TGCGCCAGCAGCACCGGACAGGGGGGAGTCTATGAGCAGTTCTTC. Protein sequence: CASSTGQGGVYEQFF.

The chain joins TRBV30 to TRBJ1-2; 7 bases are shared with TRBD1. There are 13 residues in the CDR3. Germline assignment: CDR1 GTSNPN and CDR2 SVGIG (reference sequence). V shed 0 bases and J 9 bases; nucleotides not matched to a gene: 7. The CDR3 nucleotides read TGTGCCTGGAGTGTAGGAGGGGGCGGGAGCTACACCTTC. Protein: CAWSVGGGGSYTF.

V gene TRBV27 combines with J gene TRBJ1-2, with D possibly being TRBD1 (5 bases). Trimming took 4 bases from V and 7 from J, leaving 13 bases between them. The CDR3 totals 13 residues. Germline assignment: CDR1 MNHEY and CDR2 SMNVEV (reference sequence). The CDR3 region has the DNA TGTGCCAGCAGTTGGGGGGGGGTCGGTGGCTACACCTTC. Translated: CASSWGGVGGYTF.

This chain connects TRBV19 to TRBJ1-1, with a possible D match to TRBD1 (5 bases). Germline V gene lookup returns CDR1 LNHDA and CDR2 SQIVND (reference sequence). The V end lost 2 bases, the J end lost 4 bases, and 14 bases lay between the germline ends. This CDR3 has 15 residues. The CDR3 is CASSIRPGLATEAFF. The DNA of the CDR3 is TGTGCCAGTAGTATACGTCCAGGGTTGGCCACTGAAGCTTTCTTT. The complete variable domain, with remaining parts taken from reference TRBV19 and TRBJ1-1, reads DGGITQSPKYLFRKEGQNVTLSCEQNLNHDAMYWYRQDPGQGLRLIYYSQIVNDFQKGDIAEGYSVSREKKESFPLTVTSAQKNPTAFYLCASSIRPGLATEAFFGQGTRLTVV.

This chain connects TRBV4-2 to TRBJ1-3, with 7 bases lining up with TRBD1. V dropped 5 bases and J dropped 3; count of bases not matched to a gene: 7. CDR3 length equals 15 residues. Germline CDR1 and CDR2: LGHNA and YNFKEQ. The CDR3 coding sequence is TGTGCCAGCAGCTTATCAGGGGGTAATGGAAACACCATATATTTT. This translates into CASSLSGGNGNTIYF.